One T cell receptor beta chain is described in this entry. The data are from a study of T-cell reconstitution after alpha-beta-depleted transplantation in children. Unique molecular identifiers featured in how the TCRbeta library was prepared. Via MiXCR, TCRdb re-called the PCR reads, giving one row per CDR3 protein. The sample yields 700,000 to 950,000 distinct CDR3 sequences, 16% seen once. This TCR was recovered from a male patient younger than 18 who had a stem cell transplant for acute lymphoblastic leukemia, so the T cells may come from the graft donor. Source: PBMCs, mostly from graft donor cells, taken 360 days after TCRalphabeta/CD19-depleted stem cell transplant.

CDR3 amino acids: CASSSLGQGAYEQYF. CDR3 DNA sequence: TGCGCCAGCAGCTCGCTAGGACAGGGGGCCTACGAGCAGTACTTC. The J gene is TRBJ2-7, the V gene TRBV5-1; TRBD1 matches at 10 bases. Unmatched junction bases numbered 5, after V lost 3 bases and J lost 2 bases. Germline V lookup: CDR1 SGHRS, CDR2 YFSETQ. This CDR3 region has 15 residues.